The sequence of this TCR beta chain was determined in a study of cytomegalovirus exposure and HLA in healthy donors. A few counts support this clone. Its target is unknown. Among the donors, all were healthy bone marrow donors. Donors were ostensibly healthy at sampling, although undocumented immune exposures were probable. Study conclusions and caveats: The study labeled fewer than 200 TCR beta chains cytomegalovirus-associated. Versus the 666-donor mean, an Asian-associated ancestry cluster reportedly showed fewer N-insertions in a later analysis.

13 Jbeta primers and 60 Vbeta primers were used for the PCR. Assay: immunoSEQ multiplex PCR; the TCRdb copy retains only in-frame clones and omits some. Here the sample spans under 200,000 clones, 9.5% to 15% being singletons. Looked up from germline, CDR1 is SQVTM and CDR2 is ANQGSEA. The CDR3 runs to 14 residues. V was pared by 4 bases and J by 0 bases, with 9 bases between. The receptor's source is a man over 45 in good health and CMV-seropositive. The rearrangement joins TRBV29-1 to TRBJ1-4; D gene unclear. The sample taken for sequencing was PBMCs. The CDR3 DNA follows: TGCAGCGTTGGAGGCAGCTCAACTAATGAAAAACTGTTTTTT. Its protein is CSVGGSSTNEKLFF.